These 3 T cell receptor beta chains share one sample of origin, sequenced in a study of OX40 agonist ivuxolimab in advanced cancers. Sequencing used immunoSEQ multiplex PCR; TCRdb keeps in-frame clones, though not all of them. The sample has 46,000 or so clones; approximately 71% are singletons. The sample in question was CD4+ or CD8+ T cells sorted from blood, obtained in a trial of the OX40 agonist ivuxolimab. These receptor sequences come from an adult with an advanced solid tumor such as melanoma, head and neck, liver or kidney cancer.

The V and J genes are TRBV7-9 and TRBJ2-2, with TRBD2 as a possible D gene (5 bases). CDR3 length: 18 amino acids. Trimming stripped 1 base from V and 0 bases from J, with 15 bases between. Germline V CDR1 and CDR2: SEHNR, FQNEAQ (reference sequence). The CDR3, as DNA: TGTGCCAGCAGCTTAGGCGAGGGTATGAATGCGAACACCGGGGAGCTGTTTTTT. As protein: CASSLGEGMNANTGELFF.

The chain has TRBV4-1 and TRBJ1-1, with 7 bases lining up with TRBD1. This CDR3 is built from 13 residues. Germline V gene data show CDR1 as MGHRA and CDR2 as YSYEKL. After removal of 4 bases from V and 7 bases from J, the junction contained 6 bases not matched to a gene. CDR3 bases: TGCGCCAGCAGCCCAGCAGGACAGGTTGAAGCTTTCTTT. Residues: CASSPAGQVEAFF.

V usage is TRBV2 and J usage is TRBJ2-3; the match to TRBD2 covers 8 bases. J was trimmed by 7 bases and V by 6 bases; bases with no gene match: 15. The CDR3 sequence is 16 residues long. Germline values: CDR1 SNHLY, CDR2 FYNNEI. The CDR3 sequence is CASSLSGGSDPYTQYF. In nucleotides, the CDR3 is TGTGCCAGCAGCCTTTCGGGGGGGAGCGATCCTTATACGCAGTATTTT.